Listed below are T cell receptor beta chains from one sample, sequenced in a study of beta chain features in type 1 diabetes. TCRdb's table, derived via immunoSEQ multiplex PCR, lists solely in-frame clones and lacks some. The repertoire holds a few hundred thousand clones, with 11% as singletons. The sequencing sample was made of naive CD4+ T cells from blood. The receptors come from a man younger than 40 with type 1 diabetes. CDR3s leave out the opening cysteine and the closing phenylalanine or tryptophan.

>TRBJ1-1|TRBV29-1
SACSGGGGTEAF
>TRBJ2-3|TRBV19
ASSSWTSGTHTDTQY
>TRBJ2-1|TRBV11-2
ASSLDRVGDNEQF
>TRBJ1-1|TRBV9
ASSLLGDTEAF
>TRBJ1-4|TRBV5-4
ASSRTGHNEKLF
>TRBJ1-6|TRBV6-5
ASSSRDRASPLH
>TRBJ2-4|TRBV27
ASSQGTIAKNIQY
>TRBJ2-7|TRBV5-4
ASSPGGRDEQY
>TRBJ2-3|TRBV7-3
ASSPAGNEQY
>TRBJ1-2|TRBV5-4
ASTNQPGGLDGYT
>TRBJ2-1|TRBV19
ASSPSLVDNEQF
>TRBJ2-1|TRBV5-6
ASSLYQRGYNEQF
>TRBJ1-1|TRBV28
ASSLRQGWTEAF
>TRBJ1-2|TRBV6-1
ASSSTGNYGYT
>TRBJ2-7|TRBV5-4
ASSFVDGSEQY
>TRBJ1-5|TRBV19
ASSMLGANHQPQH
>TRBJ2-1|TRBV7-2
ASSLVGSSYNEQF